The 30 T cell receptor beta chains listed next were all sequenced from one sample in a study of CD8+CD57+ T cells in acquired aplastic anemia. Profiles of TCR beta VDJ and CDR3 were generated from a genomic DNA template. MiXCR, run by TCRdb on the reads, gives a single entry per CDR3 protein. The table shows hundreds of thousands of distinct CDR3 sequences, with 65% to 80% occurring only once. The sequenced material came from sorted CD4+, CD8+, or CD8+CD57+ T cells (not recorded which) from PBMCs. These TCRs come from a human donor in good health, serving as a control.

This clonotype was seen once. The rearrangement uses TRBV2 and TRBJ2-7; perhaps TRBD2 as D (6 bases). Trimming took 3 bases from V and 8 from J, leaving 23 bases between them. Germline CDR1 is SNHLY and CDR2 is FYNNEI. This CDR3 has 16 amino acids. The CDR3 DNA sequence: TGTGCCAGCAGTGATTCGGTAGCGGACCATCCCCCCCAGCAGTACTTC. Protein product: CASSDSVADHPPQQYF.

The rearrangement links TRBV7-2 to TRBJ2-7, with D unresolved. V lost 3 bases to trimming and J lost 2 bases, with 11 bases between them. Germline CDR1 and CDR2: SGHTA and FQGNSA. The CDR3 extends over 14 amino acids. CDR3: CASSLVAQAYEQYF. The CDR3 DNA sequence: TGTGCCAGCAGCTTGGTCGCGCAAGCCTACGAGCAGTACTTC.

V usage is TRBV19 and J usage is TRBJ2-7, with a possible D match to TRBD1 (6 bases). Trimming took off 3 bases at V and 3 bases at J, with 12 bases between the two ends. The germline V gene has CDR1 LNHDA and CDR2 SQIVND (reference sequence). The CDR3 has 14 residues. The DNA of the CDR3 is TGTGCCAGTAGTATCCGAACAGGGAACTACGAGCAGTACTTC. Protein: CASSIRTGNYEQYF.

The chain recombines TRBV5-5 with TRBJ2-5; D unresolved. Germline V gene data show CDR1 as SGHKS and CDR2 as YYEKEE (reference sequence). The CDR3 totals 12 residues. V shed 3 bases and J shed 9 bases, with 12 bases lying between them. The CDR3 loop is CASSSDGQPQYF. In nucleotides, the CDR3 is TGTGCCAGCAGCTCTGACGGTCAGCCCCAGTACTTC.

Details on this clonotype: The junction and the germline gene differ at one end; a read error may be behind it. The chain couples TRBV2 to TRBJ2-2, with 7 nucleotides matching TRBD1. CDR3 length equals 14 residues. Looked up from germline, CDR1 is SNHLY and CDR2 is FYNNEI. The CDR3 region has the DNA TGTGCCAGCAGTTTAGACAGGGATCACGGGGAGCTGTCTTTT. Translated: CASSLDRDHGELSF.

The V and J genes are TRBV4-1 and TRBJ2-1, with 7 bases fitting TRBD1. Losses at the gene ends were 0 bases for V and 0 bases for J; bases not matched to a gene: 14. Germline assignment: CDR1 MGHRA and CDR2 YSYEKL. This CDR3 is built from 20 residues. The DNA for the CDR3 is TGCGCCAGCAGCCAAGATACCGGGACAGCTGTTGGGAGCTCCTACAATGAGCAGTTCTTC. This gives the protein CASSQDTGTAVGSSYNEQFF.

This clonotype was counted at least ten times. The chain recombines TRBV6-5 with TRBJ1-3; D unclear. CDR3 length: 15 residues. The germline V and J ends were trimmed by 2 bases and 3 bases, with 11 bases remaining between them. Germline values: CDR1 MNHEY, CDR2 SVGAGI. The CDR3 region is CASSYDGVGGNTIYF. CDR3 coding DNA: TGTGCCAGCAGTTACGACGGGGTTGGTGGAAACACCATATATTTT.

The genes are TRBV7-3 and TRBJ2-1, with D unclear. V was shortened by 5 bases and J by 14 bases, with 28 bases between the two germline ends. Germline loops: CDR1 SGHTA, CDR2 FQGTGA. This CDR3 comprises 16 residues. The CDR3 DNA reads TGTGCCAGCAGCAAACAGATTAGCTCCTACAATGAGCAGAAGTTCTTC. Residues: CASSKQISSYNEQKFF.

For this clonotype: Without the conserved terminal phenylalanine or tryptophan, this CDR3 likely stems from a read error. The DNA is omitted, as the CDR3 cannot be located on it reliably, and the CDR3 follows TCRdb's listing. V is TRBV7-2 and J is TRBJ1-6. The germline V gene has CDR1 SGHTA and CDR2 FQGNSA. Ends included, the CDR3 has 13 residues. CDR3 residues: CASSFGRDGPPHD.

The chain uses TRBV9 and TRBJ1-2; 8 bases match TRBD1. CDR1 and CDR2 (germline): SGDLS, YYNGEE. This CDR3 spans 12 amino acids. With 4 bases clipped from V and 7 bases from J, the junction kept 3 bases outside the gene matches. The CDR3 DNA reads as TGTGCCAGCAGCCTACAGGGGGTTGGCTACACCTTC. Amino acids: CASSLQGVGYTF.

The chain uses TRBV7-2 and TRBJ2-2, with D unclear. The CDR3 covers 15 residues. CDR1 and CDR2 (germline): SGHTA, FQGNSA. The germline V and J ends were trimmed by 6 bases and 0 bases, with 11 bases remaining between them. The CDR3 sequence is CASSRAGSNTGELFF. CDR3 coding DNA: TGTGCCAGCAGTAGGGCCGGCTCGAACACCGGGGAGCTGTTTTTT. Using reference TRBV7-2 and TRBJ2-2 for the parts outside the CDR3, the full variable domain is GAGVSQSPSNKVTEKGKDVELRCDPISGHTALYWYRQSLGQGLEFLIYFQGNSAPDKSGLPSDRFSAERTGGSVSTLTIQRTQQEDSAVYLCASSRAGSNTGELFFGEGSRLTVL.

At least ten counts were recorded for this clonotype. Here the CDR3 DNA reads TGTGCCAGTACCCCCGGACAGACTAACTATGGCTACACCTTC. It yields the protein CASTPGQTNYGYTF. The chain carries TRBV19 and TRBJ1-2, with a tentative D call TRBD1 (6 bases). Germline-derived CDR1 and CDR2 are LNHDA and SQIVND (reference sequence). The V end lost 7 bases, the J end lost 0 bases, and 12 bases lay between the germline ends. CDR3 size: 14 residues.

CDR3 region: CASSPPSSYEQYF. The CDR3 bases are TGTGCCAGCAGCCCACCGAGCTCCTACGAGCAGTACTTC. This chain uses TRBV7-2 with TRBJ2-7; D is unresolved. The germline gives CDR1 SGHTA, CDR2 FQGNSA. Trimming stripped 5 bases from V and 0 bases from J, with 8 bases between. The CDR3 extends over 13 amino acids. Filled out from reference TRBV7-2 and TRBJ2-7, the complete variable domain reads GAGVSQSPSNKVTEKGKDVELRCDPISGHTALYWYRQSLGQGLEFLIYFQGNSAPDKSGLPSDRFSAERTGGSVSTLTIQRTQQEDSAVYLCASSPPSSYEQYFGPGTRLTVT.

Turning to this clonotype: Its ends do not fully match the called genes, so a read error is possible. The genes are TRBV5-4 and TRBJ2-7; perhaps TRBD1 as D (5 bases). This CDR3 comprises 13 residues. Germline CDR1 is SGHNT and CDR2 is YYREEE (reference sequence). CDR3 in amino acids: CASSPDKAYEQTF. The CDR3 region has the DNA TGTGCCAGCAGCCCGGACAAAGCCTACGAGCAGACCTTC.

This clonotype has a handful of counts. The rearrangement links TRBV7-8 to TRBJ2-2, with D unclear. Germline loops: CDR1 SGHVS, CDR2 FQNEAQ. Trimming stripped 6 bases from V and 3 bases from J, with 8 bases between. This CDR3 has 13 residues. In nucleotides, the CDR3 is TGTGCCAGCAGTCCCCAATACACCGGGGAGCTGTTTTTT. This gives the protein CASSPQYTGELFF. Looking up the rest from reference TRBV7-8 and TRBJ2-2 gives the full variable domain: GAGVSQSPRYKVAKRGQDVALRCDPISGHVSLFWYQQALGQGPEFLTYFQNEAQLDKSGLPSDRFFAERPEGSVSTLKIQRTQQEDSAVYLCASSPQYTGELFFGEGSRLTVL.

This clonotype showed up just once. V usage is TRBV20-1 and J usage is TRBJ2-5; D is undetermined. Germline CDR1 DFQATT, CDR2 SNEGSKA (reference sequence). The CDR3 loop spans 11 amino acids. The V end was cut by 8 bases, the J end by 2 bases, with 9 bases between. The CDR3 sequence is CSSSVQETQYF. The CDR3 nucleotides are TGCAGTTCCTCAGTGCAAGAGACCCAGTACTTC.

The chain recombines TRBV4-3 with TRBJ1-2; D perhaps matches TRBD1 (6 bases). V gave up 8 bases and J gave up 2 bases, with 18 bases separating them. CDR3 size: 15 residues. The germline CDR1 and CDR2 sequences are LGHNA and YSLEER. CDR3 nucleotides: TGCGCCAGCCGCTTATCGGACAGTGGAAACTATGGCTACACCTTC. Protein: CASRLSDSGNYGYTF.

The chain employs TRBV10-3 and TRBJ2-7; TRBD1 aligns across 10 bases. V lost 4 bases and J lost 7; bases outside the gene matches: 7. The germline V gene encodes CDR1 ENHRY and CDR2 SYGVKD. The CDR3 extends over 14 amino acids. The CDR3 loop is CAISAGTGDWEQYF. The DNA for the CDR3 is TGTGCCATCAGTGCCGGGACAGGGGATTGGGAGCAGTACTTC.

The chain uses TRBV29-1 and TRBJ1-2; D unclear. Per germline, CDR1 SQVTM and CDR2 ANQGSEA. CDR3 length: 13 residues. The ends were cut back, 4 bases at V and 4 bases at J, with 13 bases in the middle. The CDR3: CSVGGLGGYGYTF. CDR3 coding DNA: TGCAGCGTTGGTGGCCTCGGAGGCTATGGCTACACCTTC.

The table lists this clonotype with many counts. The chain recombines TRBV12-3 or TRBV12-4 with TRBJ2-5, with 13 bases aligning to TRBD2. V lost 6 bases, J lost 4 bases, and 8 bases stayed unmatched. The CDR3 runs 16 residues. CDR3 sequence: CASRILLAGGAETQYF. The DNA of the CDR3 is TGTGCCAGCAGGATTTTACTAGCGGGGGGGGCAGAGACCCAGTACTTC.

As regards this clonotype: Its ends do not fully match the called genes, so a read error is possible. The chain links TRBV5-1 to TRBJ1-3; the match to TRBD1 covers 7 bases. From germline, CDR1 is SGHRS and CDR2 YFSETQ. The CDR3 runs to 12 residues. CDR3 region: CASRGGGTTIYF. Here the CDR3 DNA reads TGTGCCAGCAGGGGGGGGGGAACCACCATATATTTT. Filled out from reference TRBV5-1 and TRBJ1-3, the complete variable domain reads KAGVTQTPRYLIKTRGQQVTLSCSPISGHRSVSWYQQTPGQGLQFLFEYFSETQRNKGNFPGRFSGRQFSNSRSEMNVSTLELGDSALYLCASRGGGTTIYFGEGSWLTVV.

CDR3 coding DNA: TGCAGTGCTAGTCCCGGGACACCCTGCAATCAGCCCCAGCATTTT. Its translation: CSASPGTPCNQPQHF. The V call is TRBV20-1, the J call TRBJ1-5, with TRBD1 as a possible D gene (6 bases). CDR3 size: 15 residues. From germline, CDR1 is DFQATT and CDR2 SNEGSKA (reference sequence). Trimming cost V 3 bases and J 2 bases, with 14 bases left between them.

In the case of this clonotype: Since the CDR3 does not end with the conserved phenylalanine or tryptophan, this likely comes from a read error. Because the CDR3's place on the DNA is in doubt, the DNA is left out and the CDR3 is given as listed by TCRdb. The rearrangement joins TRBV7-2 to TRBJ2-7; TRBD1 was called by the table and not checked on the DNA. Counting both end residues, the CDR3 totals 13 amino acids. The germline V gene encodes CDR1 SGHTA and CDR2 FQGNSA. The CDR3 sequence: CASSPSKGTDGYI.

A note on this clonotype: Compared with germline, one end of the junction differs, possibly owing to a read error. The chain employs TRBV9 and TRBJ2-5; D ambiguous. The CDR3 contains 14 residues. CDR1 is SGDLS, CDR2 YYNGEE, per germline. The CDR3 loop reads CASSRGWAEDTQYF. The CDR3 bases are TGTGCCAGCAGCAGAGGTTGGGCGGAAGACACCCAGTACTTC.

This clonotype was seen many times. V usage is TRBV5-6 and J usage is TRBJ2-1, with 10 bases matching TRBD1. Trimming removed 2 bases from V and 9 bases from J; junction bases left unmatched: 8. This CDR3 spans 15 amino acids. The V gene's germline CDR1 is SGHDT and CDR2 YYEEEE. CDR3 residues: CASSLSGTGASEQFF. The CDR3 bases are TGTGCCAGCAGCTTAAGCGGGACAGGGGCCAGTGAGCAGTTCTTC.

In this sample, this clonotype turned up many times. This rearrangement joins TRBV7-9 to TRBJ1-1; D perhaps matches TRBD1 (6 bases). CDR3 length: 14 amino acids. V was pared by 5 bases and J by 3 bases, with 13 bases between. Germline V gene sequence: CDR1 SEHNR, CDR2 FQNEAQ (reference sequence). The CDR3 DNA follows: TGTGCCAGCAGCCAAGCGTACAGGGACACTGAAGCTTTCTTT. It specifies CASSQAYRDTEAFF.

This clonotype was detected ten times or more. The chain joins TRBV6-1 to TRBJ1-6, with a weak D call TRBD1 (6 bases). CDR3 length: 13 residues. Trimming removed 6 bases at V and 5 bases at J, with 8 bases between. Germline lookup yields CDR1 MNHNS and CDR2 SASEGT. In nucleotides, the CDR3 is TGTGCCAGCAGATGGGACAATAATTCACCCCTCCACTTT. Protein: CASRWDNNSPLHF.

This sequence joins TRBV7-2 and TRBJ2-2, with TRBD1 as a possible D gene (6 bases). This CDR3 region has 15 residues. Germline V gene sequence: CDR1 SGHTA, CDR2 FQGNSA. Trimming took off 4 bases at V and 17 bases at J, with 26 bases between the two ends. DNA for the CDR3: TGTGCCAGCAGCTACAGGGACGGTTGGGAGCAGTTCTTCTTTTTT. Protein product: CASSYRDGWEQFFFF.

The chain links TRBV7-4 to TRBJ1-1; the D is unclear. Trimming took off 3 bases at V and 8 bases at J, with 19 bases between the two ends. Germline CDR1 is SGHVT and CDR2 is SQSDAQ. The CDR3 has 15 amino acids. Here the CDR3 reads CASSFTKPAASEAFF. Written as DNA, the CDR3 is TGTGCCAGCAGCTTTACGAAGCCCGCGGCCTCGGAAGCTTTCTTT.

This clonotype appeared many times. The chain has TRBV6-1 and TRBJ2-3, with 7 bases matching TRBD2. J gave up 0 bases and V 3 bases, and 9 bases lay outside the gene matches. The CDR3 consists of 17 residues. Germline V gene data show CDR1 as MNHNS and CDR2 as SASEGT. The CDR3 is CASSEFSAGVSTDTQYF. The CDR3 nucleotides are TGTGCCAGCAGTGAGTTCTCCGCGGGGGTAAGCACAGATACGCAGTATTTT.